The 20 T cell receptor beta chains presented below share a single source sample, sequenced in a study of cytomegalovirus exposure and HLA in healthy donors. In the PCR, 60 Vbeta and 13 Jbeta primers were used. Method: immunoSEQ multiplex PCR; TCRdb's copy keeps in-frame clones and lacks some. Among more than 150,000 clones, approximately 78% were seen once, and the ten largest hold approximately 0.8%. Sequencing was done on a sample of PBMCs. These receptors originate from a woman aged 18-29 years in good health and CMV-seronegative.

V and J are TRBV11-2 and TRBJ2-1; the D gene is possibly TRBD2 (7 bases). The V and J ends lost 2 bases and 4 bases respectively, with 15 bases between them. CDR1 and CDR2 from the germline V gene are SGHAT and FQNNGV. This CDR3 contains 16 residues. The CDR3 region is CASSLQGTTRYNEQFF. The CDR3 nucleotides read TGTGCCAGCAGCTTACAGGGGACTACCCGGTACAATGAGCAGTTCTTC. Full variable domain (remainder filled in from reference TRBV11-2 and TRBJ2-1): EAGVAQSPRYKIIEKRQSVAFWCNPISGHATLYWYQQILGQGPKLLIQFQNNGVVDDSQLPKDRFSAERLKGVDSTLKIQPAKLEDSAVYLCASSLQGTTRYNEQFFGPGTRLTVL.

This CDR3 is CASSRGLAGGDTQYF. The CDR3 DNA is TGTGCCAGCAGCAGGGGACTAGCGGGGGGGGATACGCAGTATTTT. The chain couples TRBV7-3 to TRBJ2-3, with 16 bases fitting TRBD2. This CDR3 region has 15 residues. The V gene's germline CDR1 is SGHTA and CDR2 FQGTGA. Trimming cost V 5 bases and J 6 bases; bases outside gene matches: 2.

Concerning this clone itself: In the same sample, other DNA sequences code for this CDR3. The chain has TRBV29-1 and TRBJ2-1; tentative D call: TRBD1 (7 bases). Germline V CDR1 and CDR2: SQVTM, ANQGSEA. Trimming pared 7 bases from V and 6 bases from J, leaving 13 bases between. The CDR3 is made up of 12 amino acids. DNA for the CDR3: TGCAGCGCCCGGGGGACAGTCAATGAGCAGTTCTTC. It specifies CSARGTVNEQFF.

This sequence joins TRBV27 and TRBJ2-3, with 8 nucleotides matching TRBD2. CDR1 and CDR2 (germline): MNHEY, SMNVEV (reference sequence). The CDR3 covers 15 residues. The trim removed 1 base at V and 8 bases at J, leaving 8 bases unmatched. This chain's CDR3 is CASSLYPGGAGTQYF. As DNA, the CDR3 is TGTGCCAGCAGTTTATACCCGGGAGGGGCTGGTACGCAGTATTTT.

The rearrangement links TRBV9 to TRBJ2-7; 13 nucleotides align to TRBD2. V lost 0 bases and J lost 7; bases outside the gene matches: 7. The V gene's germline CDR1 is SGDLS and CDR2 YYNGEE. The CDR3 is 16 residues long. The CDR3 nucleotides are TGTGCCAGCAGCGTAGCATCTGGACTAGCGGGGGAAGAGCAGTACTTC. Encoded protein: CASSVASGLAGEEQYF.

J is TRBJ2-1 and V is TRBV11-2; TRBD1 matches 7 bases. J lost 5 bases, V lost 0 bases, and 13 bases had no gene match. Germline V CDR1 and CDR2: SGHAT, FQNNGV. The CDR3 has 18 amino acids. CDR3 in amino acids: CASSLDGLGTAYHNEQFF. In DNA, the CDR3 is TGTGCCAGCAGCTTAGATGGTTTGGGGACAGCCTACCACAATGAGCAGTTCTTC.

This clone appeared a single time. The chain has TRBV5-4 and TRBJ2-3; D might be TRBD1 (6 bases). CDR1 is SGHNT and CDR2 is YYREEE in the germline V gene (reference sequence). The ends were cut back, 3 bases at V and 3 bases at J, with 17 bases in the middle. The CDR3 length is 16 residues. The CDR3 sequence: CASSWGSGVRTDTQYF. CDR3 nucleotide sequence: TGTGCCAGCAGCTGGGGGTCAGGGGTAAGGACAGATACGCAGTATTTT.

This clone occurred a few times. The J gene is TRBJ2-7, the V gene TRBV7-8; 8 positions match TRBD1. From germline, CDR1 is SGHVS and CDR2 FQNEAQ. The CDR3 contains 15 residues. Losses at the gene ends were 2 bases for V and 1 base for J; bases not matched to a gene: 4. The CDR3 here is CASSLLQGGSYEQYF. DNA of the CDR3: TGTGCCAGCAGCTTATTACAGGGGGGTTCCTACGAGCAGTACTTC.

Written as DNA, the CDR3 is TGTGCCAGCAGAGGGATGGGGGCAGAGACCCAGTACTTC. This encodes CASRGMGAETQYF. V gene TRBV6-6 combines with J gene TRBJ2-5; TRBD1 might be the D (6 bases). CDR1 is MNHNY and CDR2 is SVGAGI in the germline V gene (reference sequence). This CDR3 has 13 residues. V was pared by 6 bases and J by 4 bases, with 12 bases between.

This sequence joins TRBV7-9 and TRBJ2-3; the D gene is possibly TRBD1 (6 bases). Trimming cost V 5 bases and J 0 bases, with 21 bases left between them. CDR1 SEHNR and CDR2 FQNEAQ come from the germline V gene (reference sequence). This CDR3 has 18 residues. The CDR3 nucleotides are TGTGCCAGCAGCGTCAGTCTCCAGACAGGCACGAGCACAGATACGCAGTATTTT. This gives the protein CASSVSLQTGTSTDTQYF.

The V and J genes are TRBV6-5 and TRBJ1-1, with a weak D call TRBD1 (5 bases). The CDR3 loop spans 14 amino acids. V shed 6 bases and J shed 0 bases, with 11 bases lying between them. Per the germline V gene, CDR1 is MNHEY and CDR2 is SVGAGI. The CDR3 protein is CASSAGIMNTEAFF. The DNA of the CDR3 is TGTGCCAGCAGCGCAGGGATCATGAACACTGAAGCTTTCTTT.

The chain employs TRBV5-4 and TRBJ1-1, with D unresolved. Trimming took 4 bases from V and 7 from J, leaving 8 bases between them. The CDR3 length is 11 residues. The germline V gene has CDR1 SGHNT and CDR2 YYREEE (reference sequence). The CDR3 is CASSLQYEAFF. DNA of the CDR3: TGTGCCAGCAGCCTACAGTATGAAGCTTTCTTT.

The V and J genes are TRBV5-6 and TRBJ2-7; TRBD2 matches 8 bases. The germline gives CDR1 SGHDT, CDR2 YYEEEE. Trimming cost V 0 bases and J 2 bases; bases outside gene matches: 1. The CDR3 loop spans 14 amino acids. For the CDR3, the DNA is TGTGCCAGCAGCTTGGCCGGGAGGGCCTACGAGCAGTACTTC. Its translation: CASSLAGRAYEQYF.

In this sample, this clone turned up a few times. The V gene is TRBV5-1, the J gene TRBJ2-4; D perhaps matches TRBD1 (6 bases). Germline V gene lookup returns CDR1 SGHRS and CDR2 YFSETQ. Trimming took 0 bases from V and 0 from J, leaving 16 bases between them. The CDR3 is 18 amino acids. The CDR3 DNA reads TGCGCCAGCAGCTTGGGGGACACCCTGGAAATAGCCAAAAACATTCAGTACTTC. It is translated as CASSLGDTLEIAKNIQYF.

J is TRBJ2-5 and V is TRBV11-2, with TRBD1 matching 9 bases. The V gene end was trimmed by 6 bases and the J gene end by 4 bases; junction bases not matched to a gene: 9. This CDR3 has 15 amino acids. Germline V gene data show CDR1 as SGHAT and CDR2 as FQNNGV. The CDR3 region is CASRGQGPRGETQYF. DNA of the CDR3: TGTGCCAGCAGGGGACAGGGCCCAAGAGGAGAGACCCAGTACTTC.

The genes are TRBV15 and TRBJ1-4; TRBD1 is a possible D gene (5 bases). The CDR3 length is 16 residues. The V end lost 5 bases, the J end lost 5 bases, and 18 bases lay between the germline ends. From germline, CDR1 is LNHNV and CDR2 YYDKDF (reference sequence). In DNA, the CDR3 is TGTGCCACCAGCCCCACACAAGGGGTAACCAATGAAAAACTGTTTTTT. It specifies CATSPTQGVTNEKLFF.

This clone was seen a single time. The genes are TRBV29-1 and TRBJ2-7; TRBD2 matches at 13 bases. V dropped 7 bases and J dropped 6; count of bases not matched to a gene: 12. Germline V gives CDR1 SQVTM, CDR2 ANQGSEA. CDR3 size: 15 residues. CDR3 bases: TGCAGCGCCAAAGGGACTAGCGGGAAAAGGAGCGAGCAGTACTTC. It translates to CSAKGTSGKRSEQYF.

A single count supports this clone. The J gene is TRBJ1-2, the V gene TRBV2; 10 nucleotides agree with TRBD1. This CDR3 has 15 residues. J gave up 0 bases and V 5 bases, and 3 bases lay outside the gene matches. CDR1 and CDR2 from the germline V gene are SNHLY and FYNNEI. CDR3 DNA sequence: TGTGCCAGCAGTTCCGGGACAGGGGCTAACTATGGCTACACCTTC. Translated, it gives CASSSGTGANYGYTF.

The rearrangement links TRBV30 to TRBJ1-2; D perhaps matches TRBD1 (5 bases). This CDR3 is 17 amino acids long. Per germline, CDR1 GTSNPN and CDR2 SVGIG (reference sequence). V shed 3 bases and J shed 4 bases, with 24 bases lying between them. The CDR3, as DNA: TGTGCCTGGAGACTCATCCAGGGCGCGCGAGGTTTCTATGGCTACACCTTC. Protein: CAWRLIQGARGFYGYTF. The full variable domain, its missing parts supplied by reference TRBV30 and TRBJ1-2, is SQTIHQWPATLVQPVGSPLSLECTVEGTSNPNLYWYRQAAGRGLQLLFYSVGIGQISSEVPQNLSASRPQDRQFILSSKKLLLSDSGFYLCAWRLIQGARGFYGYTFGSGTRLTVV.

The chain couples TRBV5-6 to TRBJ2-7, with 8 bases matching TRBD1. V was pared by 4 bases and J by 6 bases, with 6 bases of the junction left unmatched. Germline lookup yields CDR1 SGHDT and CDR2 YYEEEE. This CDR3 is built from 13 residues. DNA for the CDR3: TGTGCCAGCAGCAGGGACAGGCTGTCCGAGCAGTACTTC. Its protein is CASSRDRLSEQYF.